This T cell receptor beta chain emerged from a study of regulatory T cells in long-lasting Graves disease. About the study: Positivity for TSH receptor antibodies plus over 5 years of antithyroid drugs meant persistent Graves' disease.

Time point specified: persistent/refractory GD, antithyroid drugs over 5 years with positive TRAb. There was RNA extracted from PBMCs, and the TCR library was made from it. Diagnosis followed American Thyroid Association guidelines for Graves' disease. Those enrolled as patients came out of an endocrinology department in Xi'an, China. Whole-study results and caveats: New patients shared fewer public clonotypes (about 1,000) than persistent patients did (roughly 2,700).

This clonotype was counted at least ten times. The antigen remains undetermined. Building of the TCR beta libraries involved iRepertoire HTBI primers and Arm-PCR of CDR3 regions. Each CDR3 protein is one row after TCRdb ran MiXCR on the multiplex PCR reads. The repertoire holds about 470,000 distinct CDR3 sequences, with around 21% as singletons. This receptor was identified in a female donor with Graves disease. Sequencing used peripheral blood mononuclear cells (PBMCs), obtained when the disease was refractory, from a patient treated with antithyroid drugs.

Here the CDR3 DNA reads TGTGCCAGCAGCTTAGCGCAGACAGGTGAAGAGACCCAGTACTTC. It is translated as CASSLAQTGEETQYF. This chain connects TRBV7-9 to TRBJ2-5; TRBD1 is a possible D gene (6 bases). V was clipped by 0 bases and J by 3 bases, with 11 bases between them. Germline V gene sequence: CDR1 SEHNR, CDR2 FQNEAQ (reference sequence). The CDR3 extends over 15 amino acids.